This T cell receptor (beta chain) is drawn from a study of shared clonotypes between healthy human individuals. Study context: Participating donors consisted of a couple of women and a few men aged 18 to 49.

Germline assignment: CDR1 SQVTM and CDR2 ANQGSEA. The CDR3 totals 16 residues. V lost 3 bases to trimming and J lost 3 bases, with 20 bases between them. This table comes from immunoSEQ multiplex PCR, and its TCRdb copy is limited to in-frame clones, with some not included. The data show around 2.5 million clones, roughly 93% seen once. Study-level results: Only blood samples were collected, and tissue repertoires likely differ.

In regard to this clone: Its target is not known.

The TCR sequence derives from a man in his late teens or twenties in good health. Some clones in this sample may be carry-over from other donors' samples. Sample: naive CD4+ T cells from PBMCs. This sample's subset: CD45RA+ positively selected. V is TRBV29-1 and J is TRBJ1-1, with a weak D call TRBD1 (6 bases). The CDR3 coding sequence is TGCAGCGTTGAGGGACACCCAACTCGGGGAGACACTGAAGCTTTCTTT. Encoded protein: CSVEGHPTRGDTEAFF.